The clone carrying this T cell receptor beta chain has just a few counts. This entry belongs to a study of T cells after somatic rescue of genetic block. The method was immunoSEQ multiplex PCR; TCRdb's version includes in-frame clones alone and lacks a portion of them. The data hold some 14,000 clones, with over 65% observed a single time. V was pared by 3 bases and J by 7 bases, with 16 bases between. Germline CDR1 reads SGHNT; CDR2 reads YYREEE (reference sequence). The CDR3 spans 15 residues. The chain uses TRBV5-4 and TRBJ1-4; weak D call: TRBD1 (6 bases). Sequenced input: peripheral blood mononuclear cells (PBMCs). The clonotype was recovered from a boy between 10 and 17 years old. The CDR3 nucleotides are TGTGCCAGCAGCTCGGCGGGGGGCGCGAGTGAAAAACTGTTTTTT. Its translation: CASSSAGGASEKLFF.